Shown below are 3 T cell receptor beta chains from a single sample sequenced in a study of early T cells in non-severe SARS-CoV-2 infection. MiXCR, applied by TCRdb to the 5' RACE reads, yields one record per CDR3 protein. The repertoire holds roughly 63,000 distinct CDR3 sequences, with approximately 12% as singletons. The sample consisted of whole blood. The receptors were sampled from an adult who was a healthcare worker with PCR-confirmed SARS-CoV-2 infection or an uninfected control (not recorded which).

This clonotype has at least ten counts. V and J are TRBV6-6 and TRBJ1-3, with D possibly matching TRBD1 (6 bases). Germline lookup yields CDR1 MNHNY and CDR2 SVGAGI (reference sequence). V was clipped by 0 bases and J by 2 bases, with 11 bases between them. The CDR3 has 16 residues. CDR3: CASSYSYGGPGNTIYF. As DNA, the CDR3 is TGTGCCAGCAGTTACTCTTACGGGGGGCCTGGAAACACCATATATTTT.

In its sample, this clonotype was seen many times. V is TRBV2 and J is TRBJ1-5; D possibly corresponds to TRBD1 (5 bases). CDR3 length: 13 amino acids. Germline values: CDR1 SNHLY, CDR2 FYNNEI. V gave up 6 bases and J gave up 7 bases, with 13 bases separating them. The CDR3 here is CASRLPDRQPQHF. The CDR3 DNA follows: TGTGCCAGCAGATTGCCTGACAGACAGCCCCAGCATTTT. Full variable domain (rest looked up from reference TRBV2 and TRBJ1-5): EPEVTQTPSHQVTQMGQEVILRCVPISNHLYFYWYRQILGQKVEFLVSFYNNEISEKSEIFDDQFSVERPDGSNFTLKIRSTKLEDSAMYFCASRLPDRQPQHFGDGTRLSIL.

This clonotype was counted between two and nine times. The chain couples TRBV7-6 to TRBJ2-5; D could derive from TRBD1 or TRBD2 (5 bases each). CDR3 length: 11 amino acids. Germline CDR1 SGHVS, CDR2 FNYEAQ. The V gene lost 5 bases and the J gene lost 5 bases, with 6 bases spanning the gap. This CDR3 reads CASSEGETQYF. Written as DNA, the CDR3 is TGTGCCAGCAGCGAGGGGGAGACCCAGTACTTC.